One sample yielded the 13 T cell receptor beta chains listed below, sequenced in a study of CD8+CD57+ T cells in acquired aplastic anemia. Profiles of TCR beta VDJ and CDR3 were generated from a genomic DNA template. TCRdb independently ran MiXCR on the reads; one entry per CDR3 protein. Of a few hundred thousand distinct CDR3 sequences in the sample, 65% to 75% were seen once. The sample was sorted CD4+, CD8+, or CD8+CD57+ T cells (not recorded which) from PBMCs. The receptor source for this set is a human donor in good health, serving as a control.

The chain is built from TRBV7-9 and TRBJ1-1; D is possibly TRBD1 (5 bases). Germline V gives CDR1 SEHNR, CDR2 FQNEAQ (reference sequence). V was trimmed by 1 base and J by 7 bases, leaving 13 bases between them. The CDR3 sequence is 14 residues long. The CDR3 is CASSLGARGVEAFF. Here the CDR3 DNA reads TGTGCCAGCAGCTTAGGGGCGCGAGGGGTTGAAGCTTTCTTT.

In its sample, this clonotype was seen a few times. The chain has TRBV10-2 and TRBJ1-5; no firm D call. Trimming pared 0 bases from V and 4 bases from J, leaving 10 bases between. The CDR3 extends over 15 amino acids. Germline lookup yields CDR1 WSHSY and CDR2 SAAADI. The chain's CDR3 is CASSESLGRNQPQHF. DNA for the CDR3: TGCGCCAGCAGTGAGTCGCTAGGGCGGAATCAGCCCCAGCATTTT.

This clonotype has at least ten counts. This rearrangement joins TRBV7-2 to TRBJ2-5, with 11 bases fitting TRBD2. Germline CDR1 and CDR2: SGHTA and FQGNSA. This CDR3 contains 16 residues. V shed 5 bases, J shed 2 bases, and the junction held 7 bases outside the gene matches. The CDR3 region has the DNA TGTGCCAGCAGCGCGAGACTAGCGGGGATACAAGAGACCCAGTACTTC. Its translation: CASSARLAGIQETQYF.

CDR3 bases: TGTGCCAGCAGCGGTATGGGACAGGGAGATACTGAAGCTTTCTTT. Translating gives CASSGMGQGDTEAFF. The chain employs TRBV12-3 or TRBV12-4 and TRBJ1-1; TRBD1 matches 9 bases. Trimming cost V 6 bases and J 5 bases; bases outside gene matches: 10. The CDR3 runs to 15 residues.

The chain carries TRBV7-9 and TRBJ1-5, with 9 nucleotides matching TRBD1. There are 15 residues in the CDR3. V lost 6 bases, J lost 10 bases, and 13 bases stayed unmatched. CDR1 is SEHNR, CDR2 FQNEAQ, per germline (reference sequence). This CDR3 is CASRKQGASSHPQHF. CDR3 nucleotides: TGTGCCAGCAGGAAACAGGGGGCGAGCAGTCACCCCCAGCATTTT. Full variable domain (rest looked up from reference TRBV7-9 and TRBJ1-5): DTGVSQNPRHKITKRGQNVTFRCDPISEHNRLYWYRQTLGQGPEFLTYFQNEAQLEKSRLLSDRFSAERPKGSFSTLEIQRTEQGDSAMYLCASRKQGASSHPQHFGDGTRLSIL.

The J gene is TRBJ1-3, the V gene TRBV9; D ambiguous. Germline V CDR1 and CDR2: SGDLS, YYNGEE. Trimming stripped 4 bases from V and 2 bases from J, with 16 bases between. The CDR3 sequence is 16 residues long. The CDR3 DNA sequence: TGTGCCAGCAGCTTAAACAGAAGAGGCCCTGGAAACACCATATATTTT. Translating it yields CASSLNRRGPGNTIYF.

The V gene is TRBV7-9, the J gene TRBJ2-7; 7 bases fit TRBD1. The trim removed 0 bases at V and 5 bases at J, leaving 10 bases unmatched. The germline CDR1 and CDR2 sequences are SEHNR and FQNEAQ (reference sequence). The CDR3 covers 16 residues. CDR3 loop: CASSLAVGGGTHEQYF. DNA of the CDR3: TGTGCCAGCAGCTTAGCCGTAGGGGGCGGAACGCACGAGCAGTACTTC.

Concerning this clonotype: In this CDR3 the conserved last residue, phenylalanine or tryptophan, is missing, so a read error is likely. It is unclear where the CDR3 begins or ends on the DNA, so no DNA is shown, and the CDR3 is as TCRdb lists it. This chain connects TRBV20-1 to TRBJ1-4. The CDR3 is 11 residues long, counting both termini. Germline V gives CDR1 DFQATT, CDR2 SNEGSKA (reference sequence). This CDR3 reads CSARGWTNSGV.

This clonotype was counted at least ten times. V usage is TRBV5-6 and J usage is TRBJ1-6; the D gene is possibly TRBD1 (6 bases). Germline CDR1 and CDR2: SGHDT and YYEEEE. The CDR3 extends over 18 amino acids. Deletions cut 4 bases from V and 0 bases from J, with 17 bases between. The CDR3 region is CASSIATGRNSYNSPLHF. DNA for the CDR3: TGTGCCAGCAGCATTGCGACAGGAAGGAACTCCTATAATTCACCCCTCCACTTT.

Ten or more counts support this clonotype. This chain uses TRBV7-7 with TRBJ2-2; the D is unclear. V was shortened by 2 bases and J by 6 bases, with 7 bases between the two germline ends. The CDR3 covers 13 residues. Germline CDR1 is SSHAT and CDR2 is FNYEAQ (reference sequence). CDR3 in DNA: TGTGCCAGCAGCTTAAGGATAGCCGGGGAGCTGTTTTTT. Amino acids: CASSLRIAGELFF.

This clonotype was recorded at least ten times. The rearrangement links TRBV12-3 or TRBV12-4 to TRBJ1-2; D uncertain. Trimming removed 1 base at V and 4 bases at J, with 16 bases between. The CDR3 has 16 amino acids. CDR3 loop: CASSLVFLGSGYGYTF. The CDR3 DNA follows: TGTGCCAGCAGTTTAGTCTTTTTGGGCAGCGGCTATGGCTACACCTTC.

As for this clonotype: One end of the junction varies from germline; a read error may be responsible. V gene TRBV5-1 combines with J gene TRBJ2-5, with D perhaps matching TRBD1 (8 bases). CDR1 and CDR2 from the germline V gene are SGHRS and YFSETQ. The CDR3 has 14 residues. CDR3 bases: TGCGCCAGCAGCGACAACAGGGGGGGCGGGACCCGGTACTTC. The encoded protein is CASSDNRGGGTRYF.

This clonotype showed up many times. The CDR3 is CASSVDRAYGYTF. CDR3 nucleotide sequence: TGTGCCAGCAGCGTAGACAGGGCCTATGGCTACACCTTC. The V and J genes are TRBV9 and TRBJ1-2; possible D gene TRBD1, 6 bases. V was trimmed by 0 bases and J by 4 bases, leaving 7 bases between them. Germline V gene data show CDR1 as SGDLS and CDR2 as YYNGEE. The CDR3 is 13 residues long.